This paragraph covers one T cell receptor (beta chain) sequence. This sample is drawn from a study of blood T cell repertoires in COVID-19. Study-level background: T cells, B-cell-depleted T cells, or PBMCs provided the cDNA or gDNA that served as material.

Recruited during active infection, patients (from Seattle) were subsequently followed longitudinally. Original data processing: It was from reference gene primer amplification that nucleated cell counts were estimated. Method: immunoSEQ multiplex PCR; TCRdb's copy keeps in-frame clones and lacks some. Clone size and V and J calls were adopted from that table, with D and trimming inferred from the DNA. Altogether around 160,000 clones are present, 70% to 90% being singletons, with the ten largest covering around 8%. This CDR3 region has 16 residues. V lost 0 bases to trimming and J lost 1 base, with 12 bases between them. From germline, CDR1 is SGHRS and CDR2 YFSETQ.

This TCR derives from a woman aged 55-70 years with COVID-19, enrolled during active disease. The J gene is TRBJ2-3, the V gene TRBV5-1, with D tentatively TRBD2 (6 bases). Sequencing used peripheral blood. The CDR3 region is CASSLALAPGTDTQYF. As DNA, the CDR3 is TGCGCCAGCAGCTTGGCCCTAGCGCCAGGCACAGATACGCAGTATTTT.